A single sample gave rise to the 6 T cell receptor beta chains below, sequenced in a study of beta chain features in type 1 diabetes. Study observations and caveats: Significant though moderate, a shortening of TCRB CDR3s appeared in all four CD4+ subsets of Type 1 diabetes patients.

Their target antigens are unknown. Since all of the isolated RNA was reverse transcribed, expressed TCRB transcripts were what got sequenced. Clones were sequenced by immunoSEQ multiplex PCR, and TCRdb holds only the in-frame ones, with some missing. The data hold 310,000 or so clones, with approximately 16% observed a single time. Sequencing was performed on naive CD4+ T cells from blood. These receptors originate from a man younger than 30 with type 1 diabetes.

This clone was detected a few times. V gene TRBV25-1 combines with J gene TRBJ2-6; 11 positions agree with TRBD1. The CDR3 extends over 17 amino acids. Trimming took 8 bases from V and 0 from J; bases not matched to a gene: 6. Germline V gene data show CDR1 as MGHDK and CDR2 as SYGVNS. CDR3: CASLRTGGHSGANVLTF. The CDR3 DNA reads as TGTGCCAGCTTAAGGACAGGGGGCCACTCTGGGGCCAACGTCCTGACTTTC.

This clone was counted only a few times. V is TRBV7-2 and J is TRBJ2-4; D might be TRBD1 (6 bases). CDR1 SGHTA and CDR2 FQGNSA come from the germline V gene. CDR3 length: 15 amino acids. Trimming removed 2 bases from V and 0 bases from J, with 8 bases in between. The CDR3 loop is CASSLIGGAKNIQYF. The CDR3 nucleotides read TGTGCCAGCAGCTTAATAGGGGGAGCCAAAAACATTCAGTACTTC.

This clone was seen a few times. The chain is built from TRBV18 and TRBJ1-3, with 7 bases matching TRBD1. The CDR3 is 16 amino acids. From germline, CDR1 is KGHSH and CDR2 LQKENI. J was trimmed by 2 bases and V by 6 bases; bases with no gene match: 10. The CDR3 sequence is CASSPLQQGAGNTIYF. In nucleotides, the CDR3 is TGTGCCAGCTCCCCCCTGCAGCAGGGGGCTGGAAACACCATATATTTT.

This clone was detected only a few times. The chain joins TRBV2 to TRBJ1-6; D uncertain. Trimming cost V 6 bases and J 8 bases, with 8 bases left between them. CDR1 is SNHLY, CDR2 FYNNEI, per germline. This CDR3 has 12 residues. The CDR3 spells CASSLEDSPLHF. Written as DNA, the CDR3 is TGTGCCAGCAGCCTAGAAGATTCACCCCTCCACTTT. The full variable domain, completed using reference TRBV2 and TRBJ1-6, is EPEVTQTPSHQVTQMGQEVILRCVPISNHLYFYWYRQILGQKVEFLVSFYNNEISEKSEIFDDQFSVERPDGSNFTLKIRSTKLEDSAMYFCASSLEDSPLHFGNGTRLTVT.

This chain joins TRBV30 and TRBJ1-4; D uncertain. The germline V gene encodes CDR1 GTSNPN and CDR2 SVGIG (reference sequence). This CDR3 has 11 amino acids. V lost 4 bases, J lost 11 bases, and 11 bases lay in between. The CDR3 DNA sequence: TGTGCCTGGATAACTTCCGGGAAACTGTTTTTT. Protein sequence: CAWITSGKLFF.

The chain joins TRBV19 to TRBJ2-2; 10 nucleotides match TRBD2. Germline trimming cut 4 bases from V and 6 bases from J; bases unmatched to any gene: 5. Germline lookup yields CDR1 LNHDA and CDR2 SQIVND (reference sequence). CDR3 size: 15 residues. CDR3 loop: CASSTSGRGAGELFF. The CDR3, as DNA: TGTGCCAGTAGTACTAGCGGGAGAGGAGCCGGGGAGCTGTTTTTT.